A single sample gave rise to the 16 T cell receptor beta chains below, sequenced in a study of preoperative IRX-2 immunotherapy in early breast cancer. Data came from immunoSEQ multiplex PCR; TCRdb stores just in-frame clones and leaves some out. This sample has approximately 96,000 clones, with about nine tenths found just once. Treatment noted: preoperative locoregional IRX-2 cytokine immunotherapy. Specimen: tumor tissue, collected after IRX-2 immunotherapy. Source of these receptors: a human donor with breast cancer.

Here the CDR3 reads CATSRGYLLLAGVQEQYF. As DNA, the CDR3 is TGTGCCACCAGCAGAGGATACCTTCTACTAGCGGGAGTTCAAGAGCAGTACTTC. This chain connects TRBV15 to TRBJ2-7; TRBD2 aligns across 11 bases. With 1 base clipped from V and 7 bases from J, the junction kept 15 bases outside the gene matches. Germline V gene lookup returns CDR1 LNHNV and CDR2 YYDKDF (reference sequence). This CDR3 comprises 18 residues. Based on the CDR3 plus reference TRBV15 and TRBJ2-7, the full variable domain is DAMVIQNPRYQVTQFGKPVTLSCSQTLNHNVMYWYQQKSSQAPKLLFHYYDKDFNNEADTPDNFQSRRPNTSFCFLDIRSPGLGDTAMYLCATSRGYLLLAGVQEQYFGPGTRLTVT.

The rearrangement joins TRBV28 to TRBJ1-2; D gene ambiguous. The V gene's germline CDR1 is MDHEN and CDR2 SYDVKM. The CDR3 has 13 amino acids. V lost 5 bases and J lost 8, with 15 bases in between. The CDR3 spells CASSRRPTYGYTF. In DNA, the CDR3 is TGTGCCAGCAGTCGGAGACCAACCTACGGCTACACCTTC.

The chain has TRBV6-8 and TRBJ2-1; 15 nucleotides agree with TRBD2. The CDR3 sequence is 16 residues long. The ends lost 10 bases at V and 9 bases at J; junction bases unmatched: 13. Looked up from germline, CDR1 is MNHGY and CDR2 is SAAAGT. CDR3: CAITPGTSGGPGEQFF. As DNA, the CDR3 is TGTGCCATCACCCCCGGGACTAGCGGGGGGCCGGGTGAGCAGTTCTTC.

This clone was counted once. The rearrangement uses TRBV25-1 and TRBJ2-5; 7 bases align to TRBD1. V lost 5 bases, J lost 1 base, and 7 bases stayed unmatched. The CDR3 sequence is 15 residues long. Germline V gene data show CDR1 as MGHDK and CDR2 as SYGVNS. The DNA of the CDR3 is TGTGCCAGCAGTCCATCCACAGGGGCCCAAGAGACCCAGTACTTC. Its translation is CASSPSTGAQETQYF.

The genes are TRBV2 and TRBJ2-1; 7 nucleotides match TRBD1. The CDR3 contains 14 residues. Germline CDR1 SNHLY, CDR2 FYNNEI. Trimming at V came to 5 bases and at J to 4 bases, leaving 5 bases not matched to a gene. This CDR3 reads CASSPRTGYNEQFF. CDR3 sequence (DNA): TGTGCCAGCAGTCCAAGGACAGGTTACAATGAGCAGTTCTTC.

The chain carries TRBV30 and TRBJ2-1; 9 nucleotides match TRBD1. Germline values: CDR1 GTSNPN, CDR2 SVGIG (reference sequence). The V and J ends lost 5 bases and 2 bases, in that order; junction bases with no gene match: 7. The CDR3 covers 15 residues. This CDR3 reads CAWGTGTGTYNEQFF. For the CDR3, the DNA is TGTGCCTGGGGGACCGGGACAGGGACCTACAATGAGCAGTTCTTC.

The V call is TRBV18, the J call TRBJ1-5; perhaps TRBD1 as D (5 bases). Trimming cost V 2 bases and J 1 base, with 15 bases left between them. Looked up from germline, CDR1 is KGHSH and CDR2 is LQKENI. The CDR3 extends over 17 amino acids. CDR3 amino acids: CASSPDPTEESNQPQHF. CDR3 coding DNA: TGTGCCAGCTCACCAGATCCGACAGAGGAGAGCAATCAGCCCCAGCATTTT.

Points on this clone: Its ends do not fully match the called genes, so a read error is possible. V gene TRBV5-1 combines with J gene TRBJ1-4; perhaps TRBD1 as D (5 bases). The CDR3 sequence is 14 residues long. Germline CDR1 is SGHRS and CDR2 is YFSETQ. The CDR3 region is CASSSGGSNDKLFF. The CDR3 coding sequence is TGCGCCAGCAGCTCCGGGGGAAGTAATGACAAACTGTTTTTT.

This clone came up once. This chain uses TRBV19 with TRBJ1-5; maybe TRBD1 (5 bases). The CDR3 sequence is 15 residues long. Per germline, CDR1 LNHDA and CDR2 SQIVND (reference sequence). The V gene lost 3 bases and the J gene lost 0 bases, with 9 bases spanning the gap. The CDR3 DNA reads as TGTGCCAGTAGTATGGCAGGGAATAGCAATCAGCCCCAGCATTTT. Residues: CASSMAGNSNQPQHF.

The gene calls are TRBV28 and TRBJ1-1; tentatively, D is TRBD1 (5 bases). CDR3 length equals 13 residues. The V end was cut by 2 bases, the J end by 3 bases, with 7 bases between. Germline V lookup: CDR1 MDHEN, CDR2 SYDVKM. The CDR3, as DNA: TGTGCCAGCAGTTTAAGGGGTCACACTGAAGCTTTCTTT. This translates into CASSLRGHTEAFF.

V is TRBV28 and J is TRBJ2-3, with D perhaps given as TRBD1 or TRBD2 (7 bases each). This CDR3 has 15 amino acids. CDR1 and CDR2 from the germline V gene are MDHEN and SYDVKM. Trimming left V 7 bases short and J 4 bases short, with 18 bases between. The DNA for the CDR3 is TGTGCCAGCACCCAGGGGGGGCAGTCCGCAGATACGCAGTATTTT. It translates to CASTQGGQSADTQYF.

The genes are TRBV28 and TRBJ1-5, with TRBD1 identical over 7 bases. CDR3 size: 18 residues. The V gene end was trimmed by 1 base and the J gene end by 2 bases; junction bases not matched to a gene: 11. Germline values: CDR1 MDHEN, CDR2 SYDVKM. In DNA form, the CDR3 reads TGTGCCAGCAGTTTATCGCCAGGGGGGATGGTTGGCAATCAGCCCCAGCATTTT. Residues: CASSLSPGGMVGNQPQHF.

V gene TRBV15 combines with J gene TRBJ2-1; 8 bases match TRBD2. After removal of 1 base from V and 6 bases from J, the junction contained 5 bases not matched to a gene. The CDR3 runs to 15 residues. Germline CDR1 is LNHNV and CDR2 is YYDKDF (reference sequence). CDR3 amino acids: CATSRAGGTLNEQFF. In DNA, the CDR3 is TGTGCCACCAGCAGAGCGGGGGGGACCCTCAATGAGCAGTTCTTC.

This clone was observed a few times. This chain joins TRBV19 and TRBJ1-5; 7 bases are a match to TRBD1. The CDR3 extends over 13 amino acids. Trimming removed 6 bases from V and 4 bases from J; junction bases left unmatched: 3. The V gene's germline CDR1 is LNHDA and CDR2 SQIVND (reference sequence). The CDR3 spells CASRLTGNQPQHF. CDR3 in DNA: TGTGCCAGTAGGCTGACAGGGAATCAGCCCCAGCATTTT.

The gene calls are TRBV1 and TRBJ1-5. TRBV1 is given as a pseudogene. The CDR3 sequence is 13 residues long. CDR3 DNA sequence: TGCGCCAGCAGCCAAGTTAGAACTCAGCCTCAGCATTTT. Protein product: CASSQVRTQPQHF.

The V call is TRBV28, the J call TRBJ1-2; possible D gene TRBD1, 5 bases. This CDR3 spans 15 amino acids. The germline gives CDR1 MDHEN, CDR2 SYDVKM. Trimming shortened V by 3 bases and J by 1 base, and 12 bases separated the two germline ends. The CDR3 DNA reads TGTGCCAGCAGTTTCAGAAGCCAGGGTAACTATGGCTACACCTTC. Translating gives CASSFRSQGNYGYTF.